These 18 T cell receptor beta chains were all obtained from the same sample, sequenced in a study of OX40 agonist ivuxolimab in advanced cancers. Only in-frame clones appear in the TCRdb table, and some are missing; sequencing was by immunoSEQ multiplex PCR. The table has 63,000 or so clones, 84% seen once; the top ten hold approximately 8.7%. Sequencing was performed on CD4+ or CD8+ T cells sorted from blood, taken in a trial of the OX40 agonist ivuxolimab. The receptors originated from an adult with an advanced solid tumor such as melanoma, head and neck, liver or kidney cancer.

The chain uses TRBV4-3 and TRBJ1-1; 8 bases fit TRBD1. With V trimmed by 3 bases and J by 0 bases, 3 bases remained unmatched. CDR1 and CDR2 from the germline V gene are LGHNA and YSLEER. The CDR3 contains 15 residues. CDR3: CASSQVQGVNTEAFF. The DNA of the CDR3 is TGCGCCAGCAGCCAGGTACAGGGGGTGAACACTGAAGCTTTCTTT.

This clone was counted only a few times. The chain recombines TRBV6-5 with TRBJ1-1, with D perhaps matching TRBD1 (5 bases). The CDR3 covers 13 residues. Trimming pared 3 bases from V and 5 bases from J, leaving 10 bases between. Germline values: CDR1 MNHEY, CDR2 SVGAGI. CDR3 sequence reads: CASSYWAGTEAFF. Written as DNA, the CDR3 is TGTGCCAGCAGTTATTGGGCAGGGACTGAAGCTTTCTTT.

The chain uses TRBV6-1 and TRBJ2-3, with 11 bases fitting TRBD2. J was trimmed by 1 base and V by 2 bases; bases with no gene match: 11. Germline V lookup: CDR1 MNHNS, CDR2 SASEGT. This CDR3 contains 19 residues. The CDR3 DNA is TGTGCCAGCAGTGAATTTGGGACTAGCGGCCCAGCTGGCACAGATACGCAGTATTTT. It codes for CASSEFGTSGPAGTDTQYF.

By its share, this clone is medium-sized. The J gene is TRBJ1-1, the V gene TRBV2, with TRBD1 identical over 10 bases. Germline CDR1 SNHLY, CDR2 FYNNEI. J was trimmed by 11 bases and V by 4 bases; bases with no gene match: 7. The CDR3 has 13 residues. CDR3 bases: TGTGCCAGCAGTGGTGACAGGGGGCGAGACGCTTTCTTT. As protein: CASSGDRGRDAFF.

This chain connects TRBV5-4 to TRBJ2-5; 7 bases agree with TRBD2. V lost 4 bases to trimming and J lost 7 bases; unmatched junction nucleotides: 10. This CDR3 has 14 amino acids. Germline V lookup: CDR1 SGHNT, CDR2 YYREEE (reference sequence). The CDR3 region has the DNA TGTGCCAGCAGCCCCGAGCGGGGAGCCTGGACCCAGTACTTC. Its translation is CASSPERGAWTQYF. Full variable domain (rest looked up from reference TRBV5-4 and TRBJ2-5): ETGVTQSPTHLIKTRGQQVTLRCSSQSGHNTVSWYQQALGQGPQFIFQYYREEENGRGNFPPRFSGLQFPNYSSELNVNALELDDSALYLCASSPERGAWTQYFGPGTRLLVL.

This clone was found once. As DNA, the CDR3 is TGTGCCAGTAGTATTAACGGTAACACTGAAGCTTTCTTT. It specifies CASSINGNTEAFF. This chain links TRBV19 with TRBJ1-1; D is undetermined. V lost 3 bases and J lost 2, with 7 bases in between. This CDR3 contains 13 residues. CDR1 LNHDA and CDR2 SQIVND come from the germline V gene (reference sequence).

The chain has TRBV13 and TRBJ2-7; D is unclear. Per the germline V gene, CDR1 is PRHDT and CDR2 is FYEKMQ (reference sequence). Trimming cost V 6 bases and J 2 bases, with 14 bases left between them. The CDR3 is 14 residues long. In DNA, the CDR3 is TGTGCCAGCAGTTTGAGGCAAGGCCCCTACGAGCAGTACTTC. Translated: CASSLRQGPYEQYF.

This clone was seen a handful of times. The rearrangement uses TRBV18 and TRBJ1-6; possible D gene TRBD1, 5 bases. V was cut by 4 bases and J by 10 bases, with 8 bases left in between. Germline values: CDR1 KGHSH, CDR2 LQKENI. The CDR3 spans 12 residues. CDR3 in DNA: TGTGCCAGCTCACTGGGGGACTCACCCCTCCACTTT. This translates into CASSLGDSPLHF.

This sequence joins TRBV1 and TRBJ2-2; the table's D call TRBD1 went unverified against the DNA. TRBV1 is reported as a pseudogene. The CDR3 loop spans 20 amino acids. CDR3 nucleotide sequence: TGCACCAGCAGCCCCCGCCCGGCAGAACAGGGGGCGCAATGGGCCGGGGAGCTGTTTTTT. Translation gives CTSSPRPAEQGAQWAGELFF.

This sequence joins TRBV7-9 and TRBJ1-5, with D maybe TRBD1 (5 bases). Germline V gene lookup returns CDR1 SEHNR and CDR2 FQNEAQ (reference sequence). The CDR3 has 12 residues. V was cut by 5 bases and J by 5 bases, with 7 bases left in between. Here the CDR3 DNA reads TGTGCCAGCAGCCTCAGGGATCAGCCCCAGCATTTT. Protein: CASSLRDQPQHF.

In DNA, the CDR3 is TGTGCCAGTAGTATAGGCCAGGTCTCCTACAATGAGCAGTTCTTC. Protein product: CASSIGQVSYNEQFF. The chain uses TRBV19 and TRBJ2-1; no clear D. This CDR3 comprises 15 residues. Per the germline V gene, CDR1 is LNHDA and CDR2 is SQIVND (reference sequence). The V end lost 1 base, the J end lost 0 bases, and 7 bases lay between the germline ends. The whole variable domain, remainder taken from reference TRBV19 and TRBJ2-1, is DGGITQSPKYLFRKEGQNVTLSCEQNLNHDAMYWYRQDPGQGLRLIYYSQIVNDFQKGDIAEGYSVSREKKESFPLTVTSAQKNPTAFYLCASSIGQVSYNEQFFGPGTRLTVL.

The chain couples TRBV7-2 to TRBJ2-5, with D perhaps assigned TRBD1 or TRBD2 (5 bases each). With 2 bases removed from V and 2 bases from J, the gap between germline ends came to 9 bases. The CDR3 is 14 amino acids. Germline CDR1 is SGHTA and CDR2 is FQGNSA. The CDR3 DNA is TGTGCCAGCAGCTTATCTGGGGGACAAGAGACCCAGTACTTC. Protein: CASSLSGGQETQYF.

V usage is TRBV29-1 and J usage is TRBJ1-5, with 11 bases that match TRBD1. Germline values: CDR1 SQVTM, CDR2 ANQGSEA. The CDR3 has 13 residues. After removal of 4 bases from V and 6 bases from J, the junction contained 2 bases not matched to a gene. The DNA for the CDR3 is TGCAGCGTTGGGGGGACAGGGGGTCAGCCCCAGCATTTT. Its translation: CSVGGTGGQPQHF.

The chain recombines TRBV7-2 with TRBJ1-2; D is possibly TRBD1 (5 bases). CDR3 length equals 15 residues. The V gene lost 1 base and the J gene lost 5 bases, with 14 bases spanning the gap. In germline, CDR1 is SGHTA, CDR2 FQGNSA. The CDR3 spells CASSLVQGRVYGYTF. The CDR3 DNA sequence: TGTGCCAGCAGCTTAGTTCAGGGTAGGGTGTATGGCTACACCTTC. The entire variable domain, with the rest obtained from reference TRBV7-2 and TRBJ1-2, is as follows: GAGVSQSPSNKVTEKGKDVELRCDPISGHTALYWYRQSLGQGLEFLIYFQGNSAPDKSGLPSDRFSAERTGGSVSTLTIQRTQQEDSAVYLCASSLVQGRVYGYTFGSGTRLTVV.

This chain's CDR3 is CASSYQGQYEQYF. The CDR3 bases are TGTGCCAGCAGTTACCAGGGCCAATACGAGCAGTACTTC. The chain couples TRBV6-5 to TRBJ2-7; D is possibly TRBD1 (5 bases). The V and J ends lost 2 bases and 4 bases respectively, with 9 bases between them. The germline CDR1 and CDR2 sequences are MNHEY and SVGAGI. CDR3 length: 13 amino acids.

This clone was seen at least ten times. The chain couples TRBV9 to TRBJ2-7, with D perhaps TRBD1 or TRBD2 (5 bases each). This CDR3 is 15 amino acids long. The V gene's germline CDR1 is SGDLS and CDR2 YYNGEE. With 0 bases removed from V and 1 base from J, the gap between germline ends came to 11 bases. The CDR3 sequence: CASSVGGDPSYEQYF. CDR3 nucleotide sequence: TGTGCCAGCAGCGTAGGAGGGGACCCATCCTACGAGCAGTACTTC.

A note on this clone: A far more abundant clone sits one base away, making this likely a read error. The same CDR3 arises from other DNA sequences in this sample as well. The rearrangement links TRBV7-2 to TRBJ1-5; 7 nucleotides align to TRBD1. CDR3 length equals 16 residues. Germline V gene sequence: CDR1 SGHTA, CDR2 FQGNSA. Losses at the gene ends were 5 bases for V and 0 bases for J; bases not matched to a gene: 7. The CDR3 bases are TGTGCCAGCAGCCAGGGGACAGAAAATAGCAATCAGCCCCAGCATTTT. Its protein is CASSQGTENSNQPQHF.

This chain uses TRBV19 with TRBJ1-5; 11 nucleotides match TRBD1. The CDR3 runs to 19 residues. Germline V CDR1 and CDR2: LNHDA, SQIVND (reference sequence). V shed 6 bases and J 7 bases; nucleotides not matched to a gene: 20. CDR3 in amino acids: CASRTLTAGTGGAYQPQHF. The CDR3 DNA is TGTGCCAGTAGGACACTTACCGCCGGGACAGGGGGTGCGTACCAGCCCCAGCATTTT.